Listed below are T cell receptor beta chains from one sample, sequenced in a study of shared clonotypes between healthy human individuals. Assay used: immunoSEQ multiplex PCR; TCRdb lists only in-frame clones, some missing. The table includes roughly 500,000 clones, 75% to 85% detected once. The sample taken for sequencing was PBMCs. These receptors were collected from a woman aged 40-49 years in good health. Some clones in this sample may be carry-over from other donors' samples. Each CDR3 is given with its conserved first and last residue. A D gene is named only where the DNA matches it firmly. Clone size is not always given. Where it is, it says once, few, many or a class for expanded clones.

clone size | D gene | J gene | CDR3 length | V gene | CDR3 protein | CDR3 DNA
- | - | TRBJ1-1 | 14 | TRBV4-2 | CASSPRRDNTEAFF | TGTGCCAGCAGCCCTCGACGGGATAACACTGAAGCTTTCTTT
- | - | TRBJ2-3 | 15 | TRBV5-1 | CASSFQRPSTDTQYF | TGCGCCAGCAGCTTCCAGCGGCCTAGCACAGATACGCAGTATTTT
- | - | TRBJ2-1 | 13 | TRBV11-1 | CASSLETGNEQFF | TGTGCCAGCAGCTTAGAAACTGGAAATGAGCAGTTCTTC
- | TRBD2 | TRBJ2-3 | 16 | TRBV9 | CASSVVAGEGTDTQYF | TGTGCCAGCAGCGTAGTAGCGGGAGAGGGCACAGATACGCAGTATTTT
- | TRBD2 | TRBJ2-5 | 14 | TRBV7-3 | CASSLAGDRETQYF | TGTGCCAGCAGCCTAGCGGGAGACCGGGAGACCCAGTACTTC
- | TRBD1 | TRBJ2-7 | 13 | TRBV5-4 | CASRPGQGYEQYF | TGTGCCAGCAGACCGGGACAGGGCTACGAGCAGTACTTC
- | - | TRBJ2-7 | 15 | TRBV5-8 | CASSLRSNVYAEQYF | TGTGCCAGCAGCTTGAGGTCTAACGTCTACGCCGAGCAGTACTTC
- | TRBD1 | TRBJ1-5 | 14 | TRBV27 | CASSWARGHQPQHF | TGTGCCAGCAGTTGGGCCAGGGGGCATCAGCCCCAGCATTTT
- | - | TRBJ2-7 | 14 | TRBV9 | CASSLGTASDEQYF | TGTGCCAGCAGTCTCGGGACGGCAAGCGACGAGCAGTACTTC
- | TRBD1 | TRBJ2-7 | 13 | TRBV27 | CASSPGQSYEQYF | TGTGCCAGCAGCCCGGGACAGTCCTACGAGCAGTACTTC
- | - | TRBJ1-2 | 13 | TRBV14 | CASSPGPNYGYTF | TGTGCCAGCAGCCCTGGGCCGAACTATGGCTACACCTTC
few | - | TRBJ1-1 | 15 | TRBV7-8 | CASSRTQRLNTEAFF | TGTGCCAGCAGCCGTACACAGAGACTGAACACTGAAGCTTTCTTT
- | - | TRBJ1-1 | 15 | TRBV7-5 | CVRSLARLTNTEAFF | TGTGTCAGAAGCTTAGCTCGTCTGACGAACACTGAAGCTTTCTTT
- | - | TRBJ2-1 | 15 | TRBV30 | CAWTPGTRPNNEQFF | TGTGCCTGGACCCCCGGGACAAGACCCAACAATGAGCAGTTCTTC
- | - | TRBJ2-5 | 14 | TRBV5-1 | CASSSRGGAETQYF | TGCGCCAGCAGCTCGAGGGGGGGAGCGGAGACCCAGTACTTC
once | TRBD1 | TRBJ1-5 | 15 | TRBV7-9 | CASSTGTGSNQPQHF | TGTGCCAGCAGCACCGGGACAGGGAGCAATCAGCCCCAGCATTTT
- | - | TRBJ1-1 | 13 | TRBV19 | CASSISENTEAFF | TGTGCCAGTAGTATATCAGAGAACACTGAAGCTTTCTTT
- | TRBD1 | TRBJ2-7 | 13 | TRBV11-3 | CASSRRQGGEQYF | TGTGCCAGCAGCAGGAGACAGGGGGGCGAGCAGTACTTC
- | - | TRBJ2-5 | 13 | TRBV28 | CASSLIDKETQYF | TGTGCCAGCAGTCTTATCGACAAAGAGACCCAGTACTTC
- | - | TRBJ2-2 | 15 | TRBV27 | CASSPTGFLNGELFF | TGTGCCAGCAGTCCAACAGGATTCCTAAACGGGGAGCTGTTTTTT
- | - | TRBJ2-2 | 16 | TRBV28 | CASENPSGGASGELFF | TGTGCCAGCGAAAACCCATCGGGGGGCGCAAGCGGGGAGCTGTTTTTT
- | TRBD2 | TRBJ2-1 | 16 | TRBV4-2 | CASSPTVREVYNEQFF | TGTGCCAGCAGCCCCACCGTCCGGGAGGTATACAATGAGCAGTTCTTC
- | - | TRBJ2-5 | 12 | TRBV25-1 | CASSEGEETQYF | TGTGCCAGCAGTGAAGGGGAAGAGACCCAGTACTTC
- | - | TRBJ1-1 | 14 | TRBV5-5 | CASSRGQGNTEAFF | TGTGCCAGCAGCAGGGGACAAGGGAACACTGAAGCTTTCTTT
- | TRBD2 | TRBJ2-7 | 15 | TRBV2 | CASTELAGGTYEQYF | TGTGCCAGCACTGAGCTAGCGGGAGGGACCTACGAGCAGTACTTC
few | TRBD1 | TRBJ2-3 | 16 | TRBV5-8 | CASSSRAGGGTDTQYF | TGTGCCAGCAGCTCCAGAGCAGGGGGCGGCACAGATACGCAGTATTTT
- | - | TRBJ2-7 | 11 | TRBV7-8 | CASSNSYEQYF | TGTGCCAGCAGCAACTCCTACGAGCAGTACTTC
- | TRBD1 | TRBJ2-7 | 14 | TRBV19 | CASSTGTGPYEQYF | TGTGCCAGTAGTACGGGGACAGGGCCATACGAGCAGTACTTC
- | - | TRBJ1-5 | 14 | TRBV28 | CASSRGRINQPQHF | TGTGCCAGCAGCCGTGGACGGATCAATCAGCCCCAGCATTTT